The text below deals with one T cell receptor (beta chain). As yet, its antigen is unknown. Repertoires were generated with immunoSEQ multiplex PCR, while TCRdb's copy carries only in-frame clones and drops some. The data hold some 16,000 clones, with roughly 83% observed a single time. This sample is part of a study of T cell repertoires in ileal Crohn's disease. Findings of the study overall: Compared with CD4 T cells, sorted CD8 cells carried more expanded clones. Compared with non-smokers, active smokers at surgery showed more clonal expansions.

Trimming removed 4 bases from V and 9 bases from J; junction bases left unmatched: 9. Germline-derived CDR1 and CDR2 are SGHTA and FQGTGA. This CDR3 region has 16 residues. Sequencing was carried out using ileal tissue. This TCR was sampled from an adult with Crohn's disease. The rearrangement links TRBV7-3 to TRBJ1-6; 10 positions match TRBD1. The CDR3 spells CASSSTGGGSGSPLHF. The CDR3 region has the DNA TGTGCCAGCAGCTCGACAGGGGGCGGCTCGGGTTCACCCCTCCACTTT.